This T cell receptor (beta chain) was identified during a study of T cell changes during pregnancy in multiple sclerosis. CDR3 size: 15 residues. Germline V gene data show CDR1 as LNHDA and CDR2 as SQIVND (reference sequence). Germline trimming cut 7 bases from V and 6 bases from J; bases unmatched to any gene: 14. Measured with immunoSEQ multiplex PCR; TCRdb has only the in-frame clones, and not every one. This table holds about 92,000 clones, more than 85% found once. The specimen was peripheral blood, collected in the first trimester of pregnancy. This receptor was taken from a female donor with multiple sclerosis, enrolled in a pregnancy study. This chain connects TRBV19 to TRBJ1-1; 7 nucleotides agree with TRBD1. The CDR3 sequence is CASTDDRARTAEAFF. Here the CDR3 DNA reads TGTGCCAGTACCGATGACAGGGCCAGGACGGCTGAAGCTTTCTTT.